Below are 26 T cell receptor beta chains sequenced from a single sample in a study of early T cells in non-severe SARS-CoV-2 infection. TCRdb fed the 5' RACE reads into MiXCR, producing one record per CDR3 protein. In the table there are more than 35,000 distinct CDR3 sequences, under 8% of which are singletons. Sequencing was performed on whole blood. Receptors originate from an adult who was a healthcare worker with PCR-confirmed SARS-CoV-2 infection or an uninfected control (not recorded which).

This clonotype occurred many times. The chain couples TRBV5-1 to TRBJ2-1, with D possibly TRBD2 on 6 matching bases. The CDR3 is made up of 15 amino acids. V dropped 4 bases and J dropped 6 bases, with 17 bases sitting between them. Germline-derived CDR1 and CDR2 are SGHRS and YFSETQ. The CDR3 protein is CASSKGGARGNEQFF. CDR3 sequence (DNA): TGCGCCAGCAGCAAGGGCGGGGCAAGAGGCAATGAGCAGTTCTTC.

This clonotype was seen a handful of times. This chain connects TRBV5-6 to TRBJ2-1, with 9 bases that match TRBD1. Unmatched junction bases numbered 13, after V lost 4 bases and J lost 8 bases. Germline values: CDR1 SGHDT, CDR2 YYEEEE. The length of the CDR3 is 16 residues. CDR3 nucleotides: TGTGCCAGCAGCGGGACAGGGTATTTTGGCGGGGATGAGCAGTTCTTC. This translates into CASSGTGYFGGDEQFF.

Here the CDR3 reads CSVRTGSTDTQYF. Written as DNA, the CDR3 is TGCAGCGTCCGGACGGGGAGCACAGATACGCAGTATTTT. V gene TRBV29-1 combines with J gene TRBJ2-3; a weak D match, TRBD2 (5 bases). The CDR3 consists of 13 residues. V lost 6 bases and J lost 0, with 10 bases in between. Germline lookup yields CDR1 SQVTM and CDR2 ANQGSEA.

V and J are TRBV6-2 or TRBV6-3 and TRBJ1-1; tentatively, D is TRBD1 (5 bases). The length of the CDR3 is 15 residues. Deletions cut 0 bases from V and 10 bases from J, with 18 bases between. In germline, CDR1 is MNHEY, CDR2 SVGEGT. The CDR3 reads CASSYSPAGSGAAFF. In DNA form, the CDR3 reads TGTGCCAGCAGTTACTCTCCCGCCGGGAGTGGGGCAGCTTTCTTT.

This clonotype was seen at least ten times. This chain uses TRBV20-1 with TRBJ2-7; 9 bases fit TRBD1. Germline-derived CDR1 and CDR2 are DFQATT and SNEGSKA (reference sequence). This CDR3 comprises 14 residues. The J segment lost 5 bases and the V segment lost 7 bases, leaving 12 bases of the junction unmatched. CDR3 sequence (DNA): TGCAGTGTCGAACACAGGGGGCAAAGAGACGAGCAGTACTTC. This codes for CSVEHRGQRDEQYF.

This clonotype showed up just a few times. V gene TRBV7-9 combines with J gene TRBJ2-4; no definite D call. Germline V lookup: CDR1 SEHNR, CDR2 FQNEAQ (reference sequence). The CDR3 consists of 16 residues. V was cut by 0 bases and J by 1 base, with 10 bases left in between. The CDR3 coding sequence is TGTGCCAGCAGCTTAGCGGTCGGCTCGGCCAAAAACATTCAGTACTTC. This translates into CASSLAVGSAKNIQYF.

The chain combines TRBV20-1 with TRBJ2-5; no reliable D call. This CDR3 has 11 amino acids. V was clipped by 5 bases and J by 7 bases, with 11 bases between them. The germline gives CDR1 DFQATT, CDR2 SNEGSKA (reference sequence). CDR3: CSALWAGTQYF. CDR3 DNA: TGCAGTGCTCTGTGGGCAGGGACCCAGTACTTC.

This clonotype was detected only a few times. The CDR3 DNA is TGTGCCAGCAATCACGCATTAGCCAAAAACATTCAGTACTTC. Translating it yields CASNHALAKNIQYF. V gene TRBV28 combines with J gene TRBJ2-4; D remains ambiguous. CDR3 length equals 14 residues. The germline V gene encodes CDR1 MDHEN and CDR2 SYDVKM. Trimming shortened V by 7 bases and J by 0 bases, and 10 bases separated the two germline ends.

J is TRBJ2-3 and V is TRBV5-1; no definite D call. V dropped 4 bases and J dropped 2 bases, with 11 bases sitting between them. The V gene's germline CDR1 is SGHRS and CDR2 YFSETQ. This CDR3 has 14 amino acids. CDR3 in DNA: TGCGCCAGCAGCCAACACACTCTCACAGATACGCAGTATTTT. As protein: CASSQHTLTDTQYF.

Turning to this clonotype: A much larger clone lies a single base off, so this may be a read error. This chain connects TRBV9 to TRBJ2-1, with 7 bases matching TRBD2. The CDR3 sequence is 15 residues long. From germline, CDR1 is SGDLS and CDR2 YYNGEE. The trim removed 4 bases at V and 9 bases at J, leaving 13 bases unmatched. CDR3 sequence: CASSPRSGATCEQFF. In DNA form, the CDR3 reads TGTGCCAGCAGCCCCCGGAGCGGGGCCACCTGTGAGCAGTTCTTC.

In its sample, this clonotype was seen a few times. The chain has TRBV4-1 and TRBJ2-1; D possibly corresponds to TRBD2 (6 bases). The V end was cut by 4 bases, the J end by 3 bases, with 7 bases between. The CDR3 contains 13 residues. Germline CDR1 MGHRA, CDR2 YSYEKL. CDR3 sequence (DNA): TGCGCCAGCAGCCTGGACTACTACAATGAGCAGTTCTTC. Protein product: CASSLDYYNEQFF.

This clonotype was found many times. The chain employs TRBV11-2 and TRBJ2-6; either TRBD1 or TRBD2 may supply D (5 bases each). CDR1 is SGHAT, CDR2 FQNNGV, per germline. Trimming removed 5 bases from V and 0 bases from J, with 17 bases in between. The CDR3 runs to 18 residues. Written as DNA, the CDR3 is TGTGCCAGCAGCGTCCCGGGACGGTCGAGCTCTGGGGCCAACGTCCTGACTTTC. Its translation: CASSVPGRSSSGANVLTF.

This clonotype was recorded many times. The chain recombines TRBV28 with TRBJ2-5; 10 nucleotides line up with TRBD1. Germline CDR1 MDHEN, CDR2 SYDVKM. After removal of 7 bases from V and 3 bases from J, the junction contained 5 bases not matched to a gene. The CDR3 sequence is 14 residues long. The CDR3 loop is CASTGQGVEETQYF. The CDR3 bases are TGTGCCAGCACCGGACAGGGGGTTGAAGAGACCCAGTACTTC.

In its sample, this clonotype was seen a few times. The chain recombines TRBV10-3 with TRBJ2-5; 7 positions agree with TRBD1. The ends lost 3 bases at V and 5 bases at J; junction bases unmatched: 3. This CDR3 comprises 13 residues. Germline values: CDR1 ENHRY, CDR2 SYGVKD. CDR3 in amino acids: CAISEQGFETQYF. The CDR3 nucleotides are TGTGCCATCAGTGAACAGGGGTTTGAGACCCAGTACTTC.

The chain employs TRBV6-2 or TRBV6-3 and TRBJ2-6; 7 bases are a match to TRBD2. The V segment lost 2 bases and the J segment 3 bases; nucleotides outside the gene matches: 1. Germline CDR1 reads MNHEY; CDR2 reads SVGEGT. This CDR3 contains 15 residues. CDR3 DNA sequence: TGTGCCAGCAGTTACGGCGGGAGTGGGGCCAACGTCCTGACTTTC. It yields the protein CASSYGGSGANVLTF.

At least ten counts were recorded for this clonotype. The rearrangement links TRBV7-2 to TRBJ2-7; D gene unclear. Germline V gives CDR1 SGHTA, CDR2 FQGNSA. Trimming pared 2 bases from V and 3 bases from J, leaving 14 bases between. This CDR3 is 15 amino acids long. CDR3 protein: CASSLSRLVIYEQYF. In DNA form, the CDR3 reads TGTGCCAGCAGCTTAAGTCGGCTAGTGATCTACGAGCAGTACTTC.

In its sample, this clonotype was seen many times. The chain uses TRBV4-3 and TRBJ2-1; D tentatively reads TRBD1 or TRBD2 (5 bases each). The CDR3 has 16 amino acids. V was cut by 1 base and J by 0 bases, with 10 bases left in between. Germline V gene lookup returns CDR1 LGHNA and CDR2 YSLEER. CDR3 protein: CASSQGDLISYNEQFF. CDR3 in DNA: TGCGCCAGCAGCCAAGGGGACCTCATCTCCTACAATGAGCAGTTCTTC.

The rearrangement uses TRBV2 and TRBJ1-6; TRBD1 agrees at 9 bases. CDR3 length: 18 amino acids. Unmatched junction bases numbered 12, after V lost 0 bases and J lost 9 bases. Germline V gene sequence: CDR1 SNHLY, CDR2 FYNNEI. The DNA for the CDR3 is TGTGCCAGCAGTGAAGCACGCCGGGACAGGGCATGGAGTTCACCCCTCCACTTT. Amino acids: CASSEARRDRAWSSPLHF.

This clonotype appeared a few times. The chain has TRBV5-1 and TRBJ2-3, with D possibly TRBD2 on 6 matching bases. Trimming shortened V by 9 bases and J by 0 bases, and 14 bases separated the two germline ends. Germline lookup yields CDR1 SGHRS and CDR2 YFSETQ. This CDR3 region has 14 residues. This CDR3 is CATRRGGSTDTQYF. CDR3 DNA: TGCGCCACCAGGCGGGGCGGGAGCACAGATACGCAGTATTTT. The full variable domain, with the rest looked up from reference TRBV5-1 and TRBJ2-3, is KAGVTQTPRYLIKTRGQQVTLSCSPISGHRSVSWYQQTPGQGLQFLFEYFSETQRNKGNFPGRFSGRQFSNSRSEMNVSTLELGDSALYLCATRRGGSTDTQYFGPGTRLTVL.

This clonotype was counted a few times. The chain employs TRBV12-3 or TRBV12-4 and TRBJ2-3; D perhaps matches TRBD1 (7 bases). V gave up 3 bases and J gave up 10 bases, with 14 bases separating them. This CDR3 region has 13 residues. The CDR3, as DNA: TGTGCCAGCAGTTTCCTCGGGGGACAGCCGCAGTATTTT. It is translated as CASSFLGGQPQYF.

The chain employs TRBV7-2 and TRBJ1-5; D gene uncertain. The CDR3 length is 13 residues. The V gene's germline CDR1 is SGHTA and CDR2 FQGNSA. Trimming shortened V by 5 bases and J by 2 bases, and 7 bases separated the two germline ends. The CDR3 DNA is TGTGCCAGCAGCCAAAGGGGCAATCAGCCCCAGCATTTT. Amino acid sequence: CASSQRGNQPQHF. Combining the CDR3 with reference TRBV7-2 and TRBJ1-5 gives the whole variable domain GAGVSQSPSNKVTEKGKDVELRCDPISGHTALYWYRQSLGQGLEFLIYFQGNSAPDKSGLPSDRFSAERTGGSVSTLTIQRTQQEDSAVYLCASSQRGNQPQHFGDGTRLSIL.

This clonotype has at least ten counts. The rearrangement uses TRBV11-2 and TRBJ2-7; 8 bases align to TRBD1. Germline CDR1 reads SGHAT; CDR2 reads FQNNGV. V lost 1 base and J lost 0; bases outside the gene matches: 2. This CDR3 spans 15 amino acids. CDR3 nucleotides: TGTGCCAGCAGCTTAGTGGGACAGGTCTCCTACGAGCAGTACTTC. Translated, it gives CASSLVGQVSYEQYF.

Within the sample, this clonotype is medium-sized. The V call is TRBV12-3 or TRBV12-4, the J call TRBJ2-7, with 8 positions matching TRBD2. This CDR3 contains 15 residues. The J segment lost 1 base and the V segment lost 5 bases, leaving 7 bases of the junction unmatched. CDR3 loop: CASSPSSGGSYEQYF. CDR3 coding DNA: TGTGCCAGCAGTCCATCGAGCGGGGGATCCTACGAGCAGTACTTC.

The rearrangement joins TRBV7-2 to TRBJ2-1; 8 bases map to TRBD2. J gave up 9 bases and V 3 bases, and 10 bases lay outside the gene matches. The germline V gene has CDR1 SGHTA and CDR2 FQGNSA. The CDR3 is 15 amino acids. As DNA, the CDR3 is TGTGCCAGCAGCTTCTTGCTAGCGGGTAGGAGTGAGCAGTTCTTC. Its translation is CASSFLLAGRSEQFF.

The sample holds many counts of this clonotype. V is TRBV24-1 and J is TRBJ2-7, with unresolved D. CDR1 KGHDR and CDR2 SFDVKD come from the germline V gene. The length of the CDR3 is 15 residues. Trimming removed 1 base at V and 0 bases at J, with 9 bases between. CDR3 region: CATSDLSVNSYEQYF. The CDR3 coding sequence is TGTGCCACCAGTGATTTATCAGTCAACTCCTACGAGCAGTACTTC.

V and J are TRBV2 and TRBJ2-5; TRBD2 aligns across 11 bases. In germline, CDR1 is SNHLY, CDR2 FYNNEI. The V and J ends lost 6 bases and 5 bases, in that order; junction bases with no gene match: 8. The CDR3 loop spans 15 amino acids. The CDR3 spells CASRELAGVQETQYF. The CDR3 DNA reads as TGTGCCAGCAGGGAACTAGCGGGAGTACAGGAGACCCAGTACTTC. Full variable domain (missing parts from reference TRBV2 and TRBJ2-5): EPEVTQTPSHQVTQMGQEVILRCVPISNHLYFYWYRQILGQKVEFLVSFYNNEISEKSEIFDDQFSVERPDGSNFTLKIRSTKLEDSAMYFCASRELAGVQETQYFGPGTRLLVL.